This T cell receptor (beta chain) was recorded in a study of blood T cell repertoires in COVID-19. Overall study context: In each case, the material was cDNA or gDNA derived from T cells, B-cell-depleted T cells, or PBMCs.

V was cut by 4 bases and J by 4 bases, with 17 bases left in between. The CDR3 contains 16 residues. Germline V gene sequence: CDR1 SGHAT, CDR2 FQNNGV. This clone was detected only a few times. In the original processing: It was from reference gene primer amplification that nucleated cell counts were estimated. Sequenced by immunoSEQ multiplex PCR; TCRdb stores in-frame clones only, minus some. V, J and clone size are those of that table, while D and trimming were read from the DNA. The sample lists roughly 150,000 clones; 65% to 80% were seen once. The chain couples TRBV11-2 to TRBJ1-3; TRBD1 is a possible D gene (6 bases). This receptor was obtained from a man aged 55 to 70 with acute or convalescent COVID-19. Sequencing was done on a sample of peripheral blood. The CDR3 reads CASSSLRGGDGNTIYF. Written as DNA, the CDR3 is TGTGCCAGCAGCTCATTAAGAGGGGGGGACGGAAACACCATATATTTT.